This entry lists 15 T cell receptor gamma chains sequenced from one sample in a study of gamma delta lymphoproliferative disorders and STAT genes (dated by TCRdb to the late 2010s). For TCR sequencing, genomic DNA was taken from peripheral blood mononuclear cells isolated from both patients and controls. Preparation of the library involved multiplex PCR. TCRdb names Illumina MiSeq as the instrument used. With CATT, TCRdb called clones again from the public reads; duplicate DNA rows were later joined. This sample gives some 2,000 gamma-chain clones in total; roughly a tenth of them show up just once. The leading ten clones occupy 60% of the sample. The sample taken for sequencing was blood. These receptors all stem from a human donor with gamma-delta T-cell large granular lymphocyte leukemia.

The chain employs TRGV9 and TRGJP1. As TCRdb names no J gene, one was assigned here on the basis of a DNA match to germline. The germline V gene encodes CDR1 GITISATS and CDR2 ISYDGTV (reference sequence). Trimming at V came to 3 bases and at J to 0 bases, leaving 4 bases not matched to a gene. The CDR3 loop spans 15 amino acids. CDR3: CALWEPYTTGWFKIF. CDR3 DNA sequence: TGTGCCTTGTGGGAGCCTTATACCACTGGTTGGTTCAAGATATTT.

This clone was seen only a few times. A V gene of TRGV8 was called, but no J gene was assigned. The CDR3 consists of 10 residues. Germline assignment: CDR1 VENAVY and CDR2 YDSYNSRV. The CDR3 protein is CATWDRPLLF. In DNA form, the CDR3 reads TGTGCCACCTGGGATAGGCCGTTGCTCTTT.

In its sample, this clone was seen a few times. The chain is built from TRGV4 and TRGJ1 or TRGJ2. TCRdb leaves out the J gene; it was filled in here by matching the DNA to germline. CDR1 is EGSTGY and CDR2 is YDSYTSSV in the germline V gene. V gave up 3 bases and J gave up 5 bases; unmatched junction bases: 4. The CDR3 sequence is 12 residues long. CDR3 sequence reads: CATWDLHYKKLF. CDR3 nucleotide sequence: TGTGCCACCTGGGATTTACATTATAAGAAACTCTTT.

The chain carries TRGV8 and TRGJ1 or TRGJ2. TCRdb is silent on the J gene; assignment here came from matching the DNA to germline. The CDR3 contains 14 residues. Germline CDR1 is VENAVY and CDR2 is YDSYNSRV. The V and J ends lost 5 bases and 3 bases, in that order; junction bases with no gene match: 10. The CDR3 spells CATWGLLPYYKKLF. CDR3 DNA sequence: TGTGCCACCTGGGGTCTACTCCCTTATTATAAGAAACTCTTT.

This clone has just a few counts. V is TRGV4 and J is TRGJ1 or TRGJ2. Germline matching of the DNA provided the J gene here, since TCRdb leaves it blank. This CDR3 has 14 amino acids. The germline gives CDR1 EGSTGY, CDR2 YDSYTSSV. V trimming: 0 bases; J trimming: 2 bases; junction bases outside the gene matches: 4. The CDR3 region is CATWDGPDYYKKLF. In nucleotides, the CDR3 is TGTGCCACCTGGGATGGGCCTGATTATTATAAGAAACTCTTT.

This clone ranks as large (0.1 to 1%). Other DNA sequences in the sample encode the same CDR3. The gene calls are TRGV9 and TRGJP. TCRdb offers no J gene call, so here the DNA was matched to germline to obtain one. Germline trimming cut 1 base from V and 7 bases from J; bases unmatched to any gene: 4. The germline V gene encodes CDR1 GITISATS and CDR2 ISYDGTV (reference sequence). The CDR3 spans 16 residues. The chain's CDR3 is CALWEVGELGKKIKVF. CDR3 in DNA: TGTGCCTTGTGGGAGGTCGGCGAGTTGGGCAAAAAAATCAAGGTATTT.

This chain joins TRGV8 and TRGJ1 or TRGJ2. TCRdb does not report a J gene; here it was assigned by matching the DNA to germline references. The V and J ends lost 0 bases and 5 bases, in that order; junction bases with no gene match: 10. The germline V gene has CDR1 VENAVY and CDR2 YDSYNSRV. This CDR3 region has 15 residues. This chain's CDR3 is CATWDRPEGNYKKLF. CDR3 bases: TGTGCCACCTGGGATAGGCCGGAGGGTAATTATAAGAAACTCTTT.

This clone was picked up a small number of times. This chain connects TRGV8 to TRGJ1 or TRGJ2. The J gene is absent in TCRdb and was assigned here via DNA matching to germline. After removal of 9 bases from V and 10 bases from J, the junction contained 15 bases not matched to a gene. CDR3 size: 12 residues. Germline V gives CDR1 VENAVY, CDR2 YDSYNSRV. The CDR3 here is CATLTFIIKKLF. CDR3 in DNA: TGTGCCACCCTAACCTTTATTATAAAGAAACTCTTT.

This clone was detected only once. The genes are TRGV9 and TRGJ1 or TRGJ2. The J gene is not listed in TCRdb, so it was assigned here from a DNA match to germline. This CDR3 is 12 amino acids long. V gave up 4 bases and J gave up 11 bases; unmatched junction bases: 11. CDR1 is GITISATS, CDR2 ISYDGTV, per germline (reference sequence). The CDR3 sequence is CALWEFRYEKLF. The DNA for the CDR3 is TGTGCCTTGTGGGAATTTAGGTATGAGAAACTCTTT.

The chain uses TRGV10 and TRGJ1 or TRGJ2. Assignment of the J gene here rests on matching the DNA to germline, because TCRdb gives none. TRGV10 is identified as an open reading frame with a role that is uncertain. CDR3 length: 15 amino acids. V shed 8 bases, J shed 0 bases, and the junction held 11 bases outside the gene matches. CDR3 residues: CAAWDYKTNYYKKLF. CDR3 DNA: TGTGCTGCGTGGGATTATAAGACGAATTATTATAAGAAACTCTTT.

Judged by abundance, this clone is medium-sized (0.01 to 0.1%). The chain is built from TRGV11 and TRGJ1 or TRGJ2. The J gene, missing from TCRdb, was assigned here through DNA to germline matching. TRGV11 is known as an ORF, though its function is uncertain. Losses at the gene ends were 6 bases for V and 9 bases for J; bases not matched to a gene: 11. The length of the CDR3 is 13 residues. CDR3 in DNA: TGTGCCTGCTGGATTTCCGCCCGACTTAAGAAACTCTTT. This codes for CACWISARLKKLF.

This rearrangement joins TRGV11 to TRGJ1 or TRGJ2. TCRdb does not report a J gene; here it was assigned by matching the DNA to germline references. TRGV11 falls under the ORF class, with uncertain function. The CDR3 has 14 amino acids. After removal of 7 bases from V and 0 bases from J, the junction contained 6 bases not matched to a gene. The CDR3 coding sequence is TGTGCCTGCTGGATAGGAAAGAATTATTATAAGAAACTCTTT. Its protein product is CACWIGKNYYKKLF.

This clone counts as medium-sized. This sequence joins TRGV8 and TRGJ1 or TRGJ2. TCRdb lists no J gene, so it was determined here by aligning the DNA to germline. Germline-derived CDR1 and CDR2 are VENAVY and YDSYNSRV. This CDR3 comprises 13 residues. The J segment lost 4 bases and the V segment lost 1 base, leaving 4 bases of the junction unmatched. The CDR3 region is CATWDSSYYKKLF. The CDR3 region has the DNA TGTGCCACCTGGGATAGTTCGTATTATAAGAAACTCTTT.

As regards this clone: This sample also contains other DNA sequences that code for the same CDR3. The CDR3 sequence is CATWDRYKKLF. The CDR3 bases are TGTGCCACCTGGGATCGCTATAAGAAACTCTTT. The rearrangement joins TRGV2 to TRGJ1 or TRGJ2. No J gene is reported in TCRdb; it was inferred here by comparing the DNA with germline. This CDR3 is built from 11 residues. J was trimmed by 7 bases and V by 4 bases; bases with no gene match: 4. Germline CDR1 and CDR2: EGSNGY and YDSYNSKV.

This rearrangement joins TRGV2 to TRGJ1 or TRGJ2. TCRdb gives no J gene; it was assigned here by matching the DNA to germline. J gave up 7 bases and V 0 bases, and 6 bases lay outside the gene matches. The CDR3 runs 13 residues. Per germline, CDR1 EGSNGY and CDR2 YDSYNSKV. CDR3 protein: CATWDGPWYKKLF. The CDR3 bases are TGTGCCACCTGGGACGGGCCGTGGTATAAGAAACTCTTT.